This entry lists 2 T cell receptor beta chains sequenced from one sample in a study of OX40 agonist ivuxolimab in advanced cancers. The repertoire was sequenced with immunoSEQ multiplex PCR; TCRdb's copy has only in-frame clones and lacks some. Here the sample spans over 100,000 clones, about nine tenths being singletons. Specimen: CD4+ or CD8+ T cells sorted from blood, collected in a trial of the OX40 agonist ivuxolimab. These receptors came from an adult with an advanced solid tumor such as melanoma, head and neck, liver or kidney cancer.

The genes are TRBV6-5 and TRBJ1-1, with D uncertain. Germline V gene data show CDR1 as MNHEY and CDR2 as SVGAGI. Trimming removed 0 bases at V and 5 bases at J, with 10 bases between. The CDR3 length is 14 residues. The CDR3 region is CASSYSRWATEAFF. The CDR3 DNA is TGTGCCAGCAGTTACTCGAGGTGGGCAACTGAAGCTTTCTTT.

The count of this clone is one. This rearrangement joins TRBV6-5 to TRBJ1-4, with a tentative D call TRBD1 (5 bases). Germline V CDR1 and CDR2: MNHEY, SVGAGI. The germline V and J ends were trimmed by 4 bases and 8 bases, with 20 bases remaining between them. This CDR3 comprises 16 residues. For the CDR3, the DNA is TGTGCCAGCAGTTTTGGGCTAAGGCAGGGAGACGAAAAACTGTTTTTT. Translation gives CASSFGLRQGDEKLFF.